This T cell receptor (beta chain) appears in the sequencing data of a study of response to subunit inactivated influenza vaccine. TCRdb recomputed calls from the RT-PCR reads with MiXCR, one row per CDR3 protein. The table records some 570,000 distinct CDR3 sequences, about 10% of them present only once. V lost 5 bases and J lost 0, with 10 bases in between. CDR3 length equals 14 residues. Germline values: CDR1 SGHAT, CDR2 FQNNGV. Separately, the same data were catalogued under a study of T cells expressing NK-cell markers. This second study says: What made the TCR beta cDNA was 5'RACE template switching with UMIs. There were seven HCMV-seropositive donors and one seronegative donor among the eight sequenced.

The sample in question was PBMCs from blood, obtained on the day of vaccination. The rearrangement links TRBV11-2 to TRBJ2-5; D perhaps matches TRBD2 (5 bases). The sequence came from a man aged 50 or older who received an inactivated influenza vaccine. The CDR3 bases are TGTGCCAGCAGCCCGAGGGCGTACCAAGAGACCCAGTACTTC. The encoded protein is CASSPRAYQETQYF.